This T cell receptor beta chain was sequenced in a study of OX40 agonist ivuxolimab in advanced cancers. Study at large: Eligibility admitted prior anti-PD-1, anti-PD-L1 or anti-CTLA-4 therapy; about 40% had some.

As regards this clone: The antigen remains unidentified.

With 10 bases clipped from V and 4 bases from J, the junction kept 12 bases outside the gene matches. CDR1 is ENHRY, CDR2 SYGVKD, per germline. This CDR3 spans 14 amino acids. The assay was immunoSEQ multiplex PCR, and TCRdb's table has in-frame clones only and misses some. The table has 60,000 to 85,000 clones, nearly 85% seen once. Study-level results: Relative to CD4+ cells, CD8+ T cells on average had more expanded clones.

The sequence was collected from an adult with an advanced solid tumor such as melanoma, head and neck, liver or kidney cancer. The material sequenced was CD4+ or CD8+ T cells sorted from blood, taken in a trial of the OX40 agonist ivuxolimab. The gene calls are TRBV10-3 and TRBJ1-1, with 7 positions matching TRBD1. The CDR3 nucleotides read TGTGCCACTCAGGGGGGAAGGGAGGCCACTGAAGCTTTCTTT. Its protein product is CATQGGREATEAFF.